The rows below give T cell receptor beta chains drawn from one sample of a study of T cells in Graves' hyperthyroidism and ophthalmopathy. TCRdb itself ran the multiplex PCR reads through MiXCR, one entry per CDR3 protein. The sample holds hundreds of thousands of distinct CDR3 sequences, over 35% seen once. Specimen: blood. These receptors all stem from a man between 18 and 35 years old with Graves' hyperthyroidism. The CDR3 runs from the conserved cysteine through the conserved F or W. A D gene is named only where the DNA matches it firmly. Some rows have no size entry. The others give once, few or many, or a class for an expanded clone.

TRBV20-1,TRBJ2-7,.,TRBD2,TGCAGTGCTTCCACCCTGACTAGCGGGGGTGACGAGCAGTACTTC,CSASTLTSGGDEQYF
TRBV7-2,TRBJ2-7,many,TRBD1,TGTGCCAGCAGCTGGCGGACAGGGAGCGAGCAGTACTTC,CASSWRTGSEQYF
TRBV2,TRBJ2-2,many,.,TGTGCCAGCAGTGAATGGCCAACCACCGGGGAGCTGTTTTTT,CASSEWPTTGELFF
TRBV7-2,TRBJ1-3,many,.,TGTGCCAGCAGCTATCTACCCTCTGGAAACACCATATATTTT,CASSYLPSGNTIYF
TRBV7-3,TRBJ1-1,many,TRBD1,TGTGCCAGCAGCTTGACAGGGGGGGACACTGAAGCTTTCTTT,CASSLTGGDTEAFF
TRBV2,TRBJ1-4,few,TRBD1,TGTGCCAGCGCCCGGACAGGGGGAAATGAAAAACTGTTTTTT,CASARTGGNEKLFF
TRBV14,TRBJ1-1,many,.,TGTGCCAGCAGCCTTTCTATTGGGTACACTGAAGCTTTCTTT,CASSLSIGYTEAFF
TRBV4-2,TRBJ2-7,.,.,TGTGCCAGCAGCCAAGAGAAGAGGTACGAGCAGTACTTC,CASSQEKRYEQYF
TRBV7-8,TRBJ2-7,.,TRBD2,TGTGCCAGCAGCCTTACCGGACTAGCGGGAGGGCCTAACTACGAGCAGTACTTC,CASSLTGLAGGPNYEQYF
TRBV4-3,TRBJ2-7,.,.,TGCGCCAGCAGCCAAGATTACACTGCGGGGCTCTCCTACGAGCAGTACTTC,CASSQDYTAGLSYEQYF
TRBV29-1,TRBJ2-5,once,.,TGCAGCGTTGACTGGGGGGAGACCCAGTACTTC,CSVDWGETQYF
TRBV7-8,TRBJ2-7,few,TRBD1,TGTGCCAGCAGCCCTCAACAGGGGGCGCCTTACGAGCAGTACTTC,CASSPQQGAPYEQYF
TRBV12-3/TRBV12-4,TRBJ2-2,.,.,TGTGCCAGCAGTTTCCCTCAAGGGGCAGGGAACACCGGGGAGCTGTTTTTT,CASSFPQGAGNTGELFF
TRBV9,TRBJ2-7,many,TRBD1,TGTGCCAGTTCACCCGGGACAGGGACTGGCGAGCAGTACTTC,CASSPGTGTGEQYF
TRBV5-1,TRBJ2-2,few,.,TGCGCCAGCAGCTTGGGACACCGGAACACCGGGGAGCTGTTTTTT,CASSLGHRNTGELFF
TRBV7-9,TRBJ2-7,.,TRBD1,TGTGCCAGCAGCTTAGGGGACAGAAACGAGCAGTACTTC,CASSLGDRNEQYF
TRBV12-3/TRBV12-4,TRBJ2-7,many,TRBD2,TGTGCCAGCGGACTAGCGGGCTACGAGCAGTACTTC,CASGLAGYEQYF
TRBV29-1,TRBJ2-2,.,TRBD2,TGCAGCGTTGACGGGGGACTAGCGGACAACACCGGGGAGCTGTTTTTT,CSVDGGLADNTGELFF
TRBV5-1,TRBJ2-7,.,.,TGCGCCAGCAGCTCAGGGGGGGCGCAGGACGAGCAGTACTTC,CASSSGGAQDEQYF
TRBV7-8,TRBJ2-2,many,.,TGTGCCAGCAGCCGTAGACCAGGGGCGAACACCGGGGAGCTGTTTTTT,CASSRRPGANTGELFF
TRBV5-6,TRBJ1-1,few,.,TGTGCCAGCAGTTACGCGGGAGGCGCTTTCTTT,CASSYAGGAFF
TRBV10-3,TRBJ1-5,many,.,TGTGCCATCAGTGAGTCTGAAGGGGGTAACAATCAGCCCCAGCATTTT,CAISESEGGNNQPQHF
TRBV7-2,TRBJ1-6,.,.,TGTGCCTGGAGTGTTCTATCCCCGGGACATTTTTCACCCCTCCACTTT,CAWSVLSPGHFSPLHF
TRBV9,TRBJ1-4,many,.,TGTGCCAGCAGCGGCCTGCAGGGAGGAAAACTGTTTTTT,CASSGLQGGKLFF
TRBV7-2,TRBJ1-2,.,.,TGTGCCAGCAGCCCCTACCTTTTACCGAACTATGGCTACACCTTC,CASSPYLLPNYGYTF
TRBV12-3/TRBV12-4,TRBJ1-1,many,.,TGTGCCAGCAGCCCGCTAGTGAACACTGAAGCTTTCTTT,CASSPLVNTEAFF
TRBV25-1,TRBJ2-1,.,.,TGTGCCAGCAGTGAATCTCTAGGGGCTCCCTCGGATGAGCAGTTCTTC,CASSESLGAPSDEQFF
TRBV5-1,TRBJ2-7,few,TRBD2,TGCGCCAGCAGCTCTGAGCGGGAGATAGGGGGCGAGCAGTACTTC,CASSSEREIGGEQYF
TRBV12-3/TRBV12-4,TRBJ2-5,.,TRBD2,TGTGCCAGCAAGGACCCCGGGAGGTACCAAGAGACCCAGTACTTC,CASKDPGRYQETQYF
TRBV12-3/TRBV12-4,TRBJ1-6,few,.,TGTGCTAGTGGTTTGGTACTGGCCAGTTCGTCCAATTCACCCCTCCACTTT,CASGLVLASSSNSPLHF
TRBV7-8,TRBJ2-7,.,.,TGCGCCAGCAGCCAAGAATCGCTCGGTTACGAGCAGTACTTC,CASSQESLGYEQYF
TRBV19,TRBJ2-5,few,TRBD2,TGTGCCAGTAGTAGCGGGAGCGGAGAAGAGACCCAGTACTTC,CASSSGSGEETQYF
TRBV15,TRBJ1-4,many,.,TGTGCCACCAGCAGAGGAAATACGCGGCGTAATGAAAAACTGTTTTTT,CATSRGNTRRNEKLFF
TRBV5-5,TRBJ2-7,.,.,TGTGCCAGCAGCGCGGGACTGGGTGTCGGCGAGCAGTACTTC,CASSAGLGVGEQYF
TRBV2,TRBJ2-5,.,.,TGTGCCAGCAGTGATTGGCCGAGGAACCAAGAGACCCAGTACTTC,CASSDWPRNQETQYF
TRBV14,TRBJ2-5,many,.,TGTGCCAGCAGCCTCGCCCGGGGGAAGGAGACCCAGTACTTC,CASSLARGKETQYF
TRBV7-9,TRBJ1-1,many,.,TGTGCCAGCAGCCGGGGCGAAATCACTGAAGCTTTCTTT,CASSRGEITEAFF
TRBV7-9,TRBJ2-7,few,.,TGTGCCAGCACCTCGGCCCCCGCCTACGAGCAGTACTTC,CASTSAPAYEQYF
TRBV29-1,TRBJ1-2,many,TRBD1,TGCAGCGTTTCCAGGGGGCGAGATGGCTACACCTTC,CSVSRGRDGYTF
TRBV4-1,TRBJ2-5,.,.,TGTGCCAGCAGCTTACTATCCGGGCCAGCCGCCGGGACCCAGTACTTC,CASSLLSGPAAGTQYF
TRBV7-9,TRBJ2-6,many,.,TGTGCCAGCAGCTTAGCGCGTGGGGCTGGGGCCAACGTCCTGACTTTC,CASSLARGAGANVLTF
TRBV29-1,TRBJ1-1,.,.,TGCAGCGTTTCGGGGGGGGAGGTTACTGAAGCTTTCTTT,CSVSGGEVTEAFF
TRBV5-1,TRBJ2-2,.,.,TGCGCCAGCAAGAATCCGGACGGGGAGCTGTTTTTT,CASKNPDGELFF
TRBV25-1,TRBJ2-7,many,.,TGTGCCAGCAGTGCGACCGCAGAGGGCAGGACCTACGAGCAGTACTTC,CASSATAEGRTYEQYF
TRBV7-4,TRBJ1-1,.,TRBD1,TGTGCCAGCAGCTTAGTGGCAGGGGGGGAGAACACTGAAGCTTTCTTT,CASSLVAGGENTEAFF
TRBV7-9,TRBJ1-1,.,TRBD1,TGTGCCAGCAGCTTAGGGACAGGGGGATTGACTGAAGCTTTCTTT,CASSLGTGGLTEAFF
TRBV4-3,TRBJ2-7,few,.,TGCGCCAGCAGCCAGGCTCGATTGGACTACGAGCAGTACTTC,CASSQARLDYEQYF
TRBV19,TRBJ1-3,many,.,TGTGCCAGTAGTACCAGGGGAAACACCATATATTTT,CASSTRGNTIYF
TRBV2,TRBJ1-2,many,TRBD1,TGTGCCAGCAGGAAAGGACAGGCTTACTATGGCTACACCTTC,CASRKGQAYYGYTF
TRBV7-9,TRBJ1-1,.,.,TGCGCCAGCAGCCAAGTTCTAGGGGCGCCCGCTGAACATTGGGAAGCTTTCTTT,CASSQVLGAPAEHWEAFF
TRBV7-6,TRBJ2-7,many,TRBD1,TGTGCCAGCAGCCTTATAGGACAGGCCTACAAGCAGTACTTC,CASSLIGQAYKQYF
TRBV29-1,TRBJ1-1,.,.,TGCAGCTTTATGAACACTGAAGCTTTCTTT,CSFMNTEAFF
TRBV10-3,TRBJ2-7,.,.,TGTGCCATCAGTGAGTCAAAGGGGTCAAGCTACGAGCAGTACTTC,CAISESKGSSYEQYF
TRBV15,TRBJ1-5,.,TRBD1,TGTGCCACCAGCGGGCCGGGACAGGGTGGCAATCAGCCCCAGCATTTT,CATSGPGQGGNQPQHF
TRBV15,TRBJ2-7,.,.,TGTGCCACCAGCAGAGATTCTAGGAGGGAGCAGTACTTC,CATSRDSRREQYF
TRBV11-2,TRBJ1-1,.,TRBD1,TGTGCCAGCAGCGCCTGGGACAGGGTCCGAAACACTGAAGCTTTCTTT,CASSAWDRVRNTEAFF
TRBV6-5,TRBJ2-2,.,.,TGTGCCAGCAGTTACTCGGCGGGGAGCACCGGGGAGCTGTTTTTT,CASSYSAGSTGELFF
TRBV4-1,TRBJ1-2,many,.,TGCGCCAGCAGCCAAGATCAGCCCTATGGCTACACCTTC,CASSQDQPYGYTF
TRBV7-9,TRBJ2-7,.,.,TGTGCCAGCAGCTTAACACCAGGACCGGTCTACGAGCAGTACTTC,CASSLTPGPVYEQYF
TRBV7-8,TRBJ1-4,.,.,TGTGCCAGCAGCCCCCGGCGGGGTATTAATGAAAAACTGTTTTTT,CASSPRRGINEKLFF